These 2 T cell receptor beta chains came from one sample sequenced in a study of shared clonotypes between healthy human individuals. Method: immunoSEQ multiplex PCR; TCRdb's copy keeps in-frame clones and lacks some. The table records some 2,400,000 clones, 95% of them present only once. Sequencing was carried out using naive CD4+ T cells sorted from blood. The subset: CD45RA+ positively selected. These receptors were taken from a man between 18 and 29 years old in good health.

This clone was picked up one time. The chain links TRBV6-5 to TRBJ2-2; 9 bases agree with TRBD2. The CDR3 covers 15 residues. Germline loops: CDR1 MNHEY, CDR2 SVGAGI. J lost 7 bases, V lost 1 base, and 4 bases had no gene match. CDR3 loop: CASSYWLAGVGELFF. CDR3 DNA sequence: TGTGCCAGCAGTTACTGGTTAGCGGGGGTCGGGGAGCTGTTTTTT.

The J gene is TRBJ2-7, the V gene TRBV28; 8 bases agree with TRBD1. CDR1 and CDR2 (germline): MDHEN, SYDVKM. J was trimmed by 6 bases and V by 8 bases; bases with no gene match: 9. CDR3 length equals 13 residues. CDR3 protein: CASSDREPTEQYF. Here the CDR3 DNA reads TGTGCCAGCTCGGACAGGGAACCTACCGAGCAGTACTTC.